Below are 27 T cell receptor beta chains sequenced from a single sample in a study of blood T cell repertoires in COVID-19. Method: immunoSEQ multiplex PCR; TCRdb's copy keeps in-frame clones and lacks some. The sample includes a few hundred thousand clones, approximately 90% of them seen just once. The source material was PBMCs or T cells enriched from blood (not recorded which). The receptors were sampled from a woman in her twenties or thirties who had recovered from COVID-19.

This clone was seen many times. V is TRBV6-1 and J is TRBJ1-5, with 9 bases matching TRBD1. V lost 4 bases, J lost 3 bases, and 7 bases stayed unmatched. Germline V gene sequence: CDR1 MNHNS, CDR2 SASEGT. The CDR3 has 16 amino acids. CDR3 loop: CASSAWTGVTNQPQHF. Written as DNA, the CDR3 is TGTGCCAGCAGTGCGTGGACAGGGGTGACCAATCAGCCCCAGCATTTT.

This CDR3 is CASSLAGSLNTEAFF. In nucleotides, the CDR3 is TGTGCCAGCAGCTTAGCCGGGTCTCTTAACACTGAAGCTTTCTTT. This chain joins TRBV7-9 and TRBJ1-1; D is unclear. CDR1 SEHNR and CDR2 FQNEAQ come from the germline V gene (reference sequence). The length of the CDR3 is 15 residues. V was shortened by 0 bases and J by 2 bases, with 10 bases between the two germline ends.

This chain joins TRBV30 and TRBJ2-2, with D perhaps TRBD1 (6 bases). Germline V gives CDR1 GTSNPN, CDR2 SVGIG (reference sequence). This CDR3 contains 13 residues. Between the trimmed V and J ends, which lost 1 base and 5 bases, there was a span of 8 bases. CDR3 residues: CAWSGQGTGELFF. The DNA of the CDR3 is TGTGCCTGGAGTGGCCAGGGGACCGGGGAGCTGTTTTTT.

The chain joins TRBV10-3 to TRBJ1-2; 8 bases align to TRBD1. V dropped 10 bases and J dropped 8; count of bases not matched to a gene: 3. This CDR3 has 10 residues. Per germline, CDR1 ENHRY and CDR2 SYGVKD. CDR3 amino acids: CATGQGGYTF. The CDR3 region has the DNA TGTGCCACCGGACAGGGCGGCTACACCTTC.

The chain has TRBV4-2 and TRBJ2-3; no clear D. Germline values: CDR1 LGHNA, CDR2 YNFKEQ. This CDR3 has 12 residues. V lost 2 bases, J lost 6 bases, and 6 bases lay in between. The CDR3 DNA sequence: TGTGCCAGCAGCCAATCGAGGGATACGCAGTATTTT. It codes for CASSQSRDTQYF.

The V call is TRBV30, the J call TRBJ1-6; 7 bases are shared with TRBD1. The CDR3 covers 14 residues. Germline CDR1 is GTSNPN and CDR2 is SVGIG (reference sequence). The V gene end was trimmed by 4 bases and the J gene end by 12 bases; junction bases not matched to a gene: 12. Here the CDR3 DNA reads TGTGCCTGGACTCAGGGGGGAGGACTCGTACCCCTCCACTTT. Translating gives CAWTQGGGLVPLHF.

The chain recombines TRBV19 with TRBJ2-4; 7 bases map to TRBD1. The CDR3 loop spans 16 amino acids. Germline V gene sequence: CDR1 LNHDA, CDR2 SQIVND (reference sequence). Trimming at V came to 7 bases and at J to 3 bases, leaving 12 bases not matched to a gene. The CDR3 loop is CASTLRQGLGKNIQYF. In nucleotides, the CDR3 is TGTGCCAGTACTCTGAGACAGGGTCTGGGCAAAAACATTCAGTACTTC. Looking up the rest from reference TRBV19 and TRBJ2-4 gives the full variable domain: DGGITQSPKYLFRKEGQNVTLSCEQNLNHDAMYWYRQDPGQGLRLIYYSQIVNDFQKGDIAEGYSVSREKKESFPLTVTSAQKNPTAFYLCASTLRQGLGKNIQYFGAGTRLSVL.

The genes are TRBV28 and TRBJ1-2; D gene uncertain. V shed 2 bases and J shed 0 bases, with 10 bases lying between them. The CDR3 extends over 15 amino acids. The germline gives CDR1 MDHEN, CDR2 SYDVKM. This CDR3 is CASSLTGGTNYGYTF. In nucleotides, the CDR3 is TGTGCCAGCAGTTTAACCGGCGGGACTAACTATGGCTACACCTTC.

Concerning this clone: Other DNA sequences in this sample translate to the same CDR3. V is TRBV6-5 and J is TRBJ2-4; a weak D match, TRBD2 (6 bases). The CDR3 loop spans 15 amino acids. Per the germline V gene, CDR1 is MNHEY and CDR2 is SVGAGI. The germline V and J ends were trimmed by 0 bases and 1 base, with 7 bases remaining between them. This CDR3 reads CASSYSRGAKNIQYF. The CDR3 DNA follows: TGTGCCAGCAGTTACTCCCGGGGGGCCAAAAACATTCAGTACTTC.

The genes are TRBV18 and TRBJ1-1, with a possible D match to TRBD1 (5 bases). V dropped 2 bases and J dropped 1 base, with 14 bases sitting between them. The CDR3 is made up of 16 amino acids. Germline CDR1 KGHSH, CDR2 LQKENI. CDR3 region: CASSPSQGRENTEAFF. The CDR3 DNA is TGTGCCAGCTCACCATCTCAGGGCAGAGAGAACACTGAAGCTTTCTTT. The whole variable domain, remainder taken from reference TRBV18 and TRBJ1-1, is NAGVMQNPRHLVRRRGQEARLRCSPMKGHSHVYWYRQLPEEGLKFMVYLQKENIIDESGMPKERFSAEFPKEGPSILRIQQVVRGDSAAYFCASSPSQGRENTEAFFGQGTRLTVV.

This clone was counted only a few times. This chain connects TRBV2 to TRBJ1-1; a weak D match, TRBD1 (6 bases). The CDR3 consists of 13 residues. Germline-derived CDR1 and CDR2 are SNHLY and FYNNEI. V gave up 6 bases and J gave up 4 bases, with 12 bases separating them. CDR3 bases: TGTGCCAGCAGCCTAGGGGGAAGCACTGAAGCTTTCTTT. Its translation is CASSLGGSTEAFF.

This chain uses TRBV7-2 with TRBJ2-1; D is ambiguous. The CDR3 extends over 15 amino acids. Germline CDR1 reads SGHTA; CDR2 reads FQGNSA. V was cut by 1 base and J by 2 bases, with 9 bases left in between. CDR3 bases: TGTGCCAGCAGCTTAGTGACAAACCCCTACAATGAGCAGTTCTTC. Protein product: CASSLVTNPYNEQFF.

This rearrangement joins TRBV10-3 to TRBJ1-1; D gene uncertain. The germline V gene encodes CDR1 ENHRY and CDR2 SYGVKD. This CDR3 is built from 14 residues. V shed 4 bases and J shed 1 base, with 10 bases lying between them. The CDR3, as DNA: TGTGCCATCAGTGGAGGGTGGGCGAACACTGAAGCTTTCTTT. Translated: CAISGGWANTEAFF.

The genes are TRBV7-9 and TRBJ1-2; D may be TRBD1 (5 bases). Germline V gene data show CDR1 as SEHNR and CDR2 as FQNEAQ (reference sequence). The V gene lost 0 bases and the J gene lost 4 bases, with 9 bases spanning the gap. The CDR3 is made up of 14 amino acids. This chain's CDR3 is CASSLAPDTYGYTF. The CDR3 DNA reads TGTGCCAGCAGCTTAGCCCCGGACACCTATGGCTACACCTTC.

Worth noting for this clone: Its ends do not fully match the called genes, so a read error is possible. The CDR3 spells CAWSVPGIF. CDR3 DNA: TGTGCCTGGAGTGTACCCGGGATCTTC. The chain uses TRBV30 and TRBJ1-2; D is undetermined. This CDR3 contains 9 residues. CDR1 GTSNPN and CDR2 SVGIG come from the germline V gene (reference sequence). The full variable domain, completed using reference TRBV30 and TRBJ1-2, is SQTIHQWPATLVQPVGSPLSLECTVEGTSNPNLYWYRQAAGRGLQLLFYSVGIGQISSEVPQNLSASRPQDRQFILSSKKLLLSDSGFYLCAWSVPGIFGSGTRLTVV.

The J gene is TRBJ1-1, the V gene TRBV2, with 7 bases identical to TRBD1. V lost 4 bases to trimming and J lost 1 base; unmatched junction nucleotides: 6. The CDR3 spans 15 residues. The germline gives CDR1 SNHLY, CDR2 FYNNEI. CDR3 sequence reads: CASSARTGSNTEAFF. In DNA, the CDR3 is TGTGCCAGCAGTGCAAGGACAGGATCGAACACTGAAGCTTTCTTT.

A single count supports this clone. This chain connects TRBV2 to TRBJ2-3; 13 positions match TRBD2. V trimming: 5 bases; J trimming: 3 bases; junction bases outside the gene matches: 5. The CDR3 is 16 amino acids. The germline CDR1 and CDR2 sequences are SNHLY and FYNNEI. CDR3 loop: CASSKRTSGGTDTQYF. CDR3 bases: TGTGCCAGCAGTAAACGGACTAGCGGGGGAACAGATACGCAGTATTTT.

The chain joins TRBV6-5 to TRBJ2-5, with D tentatively TRBD1 (6 bases). The V end lost 2 bases, the J end lost 1 base, and 8 bases lay between the germline ends. Germline lookup yields CDR1 MNHEY and CDR2 SVGAGI. This CDR3 is 14 amino acids long. CDR3 sequence: CASSYGTSQETQYF. CDR3 nucleotide sequence: TGTGCCAGCAGTTACGGGACATCCCAAGAGACCCAGTACTTC.

This sequence joins TRBV6-7 and TRBJ1-5, with TRBD1 matching over 12 bases. TRBV6-7 carries the ORF label, with uncertain function. Trimming removed 2 bases from V and 6 bases from J; junction bases left unmatched: 5. CDR3 length: 16 residues. The CDR3 DNA follows: TGTGCCAGCAGTTACCACGGGACAGGGGGCGGTCAGCCCCAGCATTTT. The encoded protein is CASSYHGTGGGQPQHF.

The chain carries TRBV5-6 and TRBJ1-1, with D uncertain. In germline, CDR1 is SGHDT, CDR2 YYEEEE. Trimming took off 1 base at V and 0 bases at J, with 10 bases between the two ends. This CDR3 contains 15 residues. The CDR3 DNA follows: TGTGCCAGCAGCTTGTTTGGAGCGTTGAACACTGAAGCTTTCTTT. It codes for CASSLFGALNTEAFF.

The V and J genes are TRBV7-9 and TRBJ1-1; TRBD1 aligns across 8 bases. After removal of 5 bases from V and 4 bases from J, the junction contained 9 bases not matched to a gene. CDR3 length equals 15 residues. CDR1 and CDR2 (germline): SEHNR, FQNEAQ (reference sequence). Here the CDR3 reads CASSQKGQVPTEAFF. CDR3 bases: TGTGCCAGCAGCCAAAAGGGACAGGTCCCCACTGAAGCTTTCTTT. The full variable domain, rest sourced from reference TRBV7-9 and TRBJ1-1, is DTGVSQNPRHKITKRGQNVTFRCDPISEHNRLYWYRQTLGQGPEFLTYFQNEAQLEKSRLLSDRFSAERPKGSFSTLEIQRTEQGDSAMYLCASSQKGQVPTEAFFGQGTRLTVV.

The chain uses TRBV12-3 or TRBV12-4 and TRBJ2-7, with TRBD1 as a possible D gene (7 bases). The CDR3 totals 13 residues. Trimming removed 8 bases at V and 6 bases at J, with 17 bases between. This CDR3 reads CASGYGRDSEQYF. The CDR3 DNA reads TGTGCCAGCGGATACGGGCGGGACAGCGAGCAGTACTTC.

This clone has only a few counts. Here the CDR3 reads CASSLGGGGGYTF. The CDR3 region has the DNA TGTGCCAGCAGCTTGGGAGGCGGAGGGGGCTACACCTTC. The V gene is TRBV5-4, the J gene TRBJ1-2; no firm D call. From germline, CDR1 is SGHNT and CDR2 YYREEE (reference sequence). The V and J ends lost 0 bases and 8 bases respectively, with 11 bases between them. CDR3 length: 13 residues.

In regard to this clone: Other DNA sequences within the sample encode an identical CDR3. This sequence joins TRBV28 and TRBJ1-4; no clear D. The CDR3 runs to 14 residues. Trimming left V 5 bases short and J 4 bases short, with 11 bases between. Germline V lookup: CDR1 MDHEN, CDR2 SYDVKM. The DNA for the CDR3 is TGTGCCAGCAGTACGCGCGGACTTAATGAAAAACTGTTTTTT. This encodes CASSTRGLNEKLFF.

Details on this clone: Other DNA sequences within the sample encode an identical CDR3. The rearrangement joins TRBV5-1 to TRBJ1-4; D is perhaps TRBD1 (5 bases). Deletions cut 1 base from V and 0 bases from J, with 7 bases between. This CDR3 has 15 amino acids. Looked up from germline, CDR1 is SGHRS and CDR2 is YFSETQ. The CDR3 nucleotides read TGCGCCAGCAGCTTGTTAGGGGCAACTAATGAAAAACTGTTTTTT. It translates to CASSLLGATNEKLFF.

This clone is a singleton in its sample. The chain is built from TRBV30 and TRBJ1-4, with no clear D. Germline V gene sequence: CDR1 GTSNPN, CDR2 SVGIG (reference sequence). The CDR3 runs to 14 residues. V was trimmed by 4 bases and J by 7 bases, leaving 16 bases between them. CDR3 sequence (DNA): TGTGCCTGGACCCCTCGACGGCAGGCTGAAAAACTGTTTTTT. The encoded protein is CAWTPRRQAEKLFF.

V and J are TRBV18 and TRBJ1-3; a weak D match, TRBD1 (5 bases). Germline CDR1 is KGHSH and CDR2 is LQKENI. CDR3 length equals 14 residues. Trimming shortened V by 4 bases and J by 2 bases, and 9 bases separated the two germline ends. The CDR3 here is CASSQGLTGNTIYF. Written as DNA, the CDR3 is TGTGCCAGCTCACAGGGACTGACTGGAAACACCATATATTTT. Full variable domain (remainder filled in from reference TRBV18 and TRBJ1-3): NAGVMQNPRHLVRRRGQEARLRCSPMKGHSHVYWYRQLPEEGLKFMVYLQKENIIDESGMPKERFSAEFPKEGPSILRIQQVVRGDSAAYFCASSQGLTGNTIYFGEGSWLTVV.